The next 25 T cell receptor beta chains were all read from a single sample in a study of blood T cell repertoires in COVID-19. Sequenced by immunoSEQ multiplex PCR; TCRdb stores in-frame clones only, minus some. The sample holds roughly 150,000 clones, 81% seen once. The sample was PBMCs or T cells enriched from blood (not recorded which). The receptors were gathered from a woman aged 40 to 55 with acute COVID-19.

This clone was picked up a small number of times. The V call is TRBV5-1, the J call TRBJ1-1; D possibly corresponds to TRBD1 (5 bases). The CDR3 extends over 16 amino acids. Trimming cost V 0 bases and J 5 bases, with 17 bases left between them. Germline assignment: CDR1 SGHRS and CDR2 YFSETQ. Here the CDR3 DNA reads TGCGCCAGCAGCTTGGAACTTGGGGGGTCCGGGACTGAAGCTTTCTTT. Translated, it gives CASSLELGGSGTEAFF.

The rearrangement links TRBV29-1 to TRBJ2-5, with 7 bases fitting TRBD1. J was trimmed by 1 base and V by 7 bases; bases with no gene match: 9. The germline gives CDR1 SQVTM, CDR2 ANQGSEA. The CDR3 contains 14 residues. The CDR3 bases are TGCAGCGCTCGATCCTGGGACAGCCAAGAGACCCAGTACTTC. Translation: CSARSWDSQETQYF.

The chain is built from TRBV18 and TRBJ1-2, with 7 bases identical to TRBD1. The CDR3 contains 14 residues. V shed 3 bases and J 6 bases; nucleotides not matched to a gene: 7. Germline V gives CDR1 KGHSH, CDR2 LQKENI. CDR3 DNA sequence: TGTGCCAGCTCACCCGTAGGGCAGGGGGATGGCTACACCTTC. Encoded protein: CASSPVGQGDGYTF.

The chain combines TRBV18 with TRBJ2-1, with D perhaps TRBD2 (6 bases). The germline V and J ends were trimmed by 3 bases and 12 bases, with 21 bases remaining between them. Germline-derived CDR1 and CDR2 are KGHSH and LQKENI. The CDR3 spans 15 residues. This CDR3 reads CASSPSKFPPGVQFF. CDR3 coding DNA: TGTGCCAGCTCACCGTCAAAGTTCCCGCCGGGGGTGCAGTTCTTC.

The chain is built from TRBV10-3 and TRBJ1-2, with 7 bases aligning to TRBD1. CDR1 is ENHRY, CDR2 SYGVKD, per germline. Trimming at V came to 3 bases and at J to 5 bases, leaving 3 bases not matched to a gene. CDR3 length: 13 amino acids. The CDR3 region is CAISERDRYGYTF. Written as DNA, the CDR3 is TGTGCCATCAGTGAACGGGACAGATATGGCTACACCTTC.

The V gene is TRBV25-1, the J gene TRBJ2-7, with D perhaps matching TRBD2 (5 bases). With 7 bases removed from V and 0 bases from J, the gap between germline ends came to 10 bases. The germline V gene encodes CDR1 MGHDK and CDR2 SYGVNS. The length of the CDR3 is 13 residues. As DNA, the CDR3 is TGTGCCAGCACTAGCACTATCTCCTACGAGCAGTACTTC. It yields the protein CASTSTISYEQYF.

The CDR3 DNA reads as TGTGCCTTAATAAACTCGGGAGGGGGAAGAAGCACTGAAGCTTTCTTT. This encodes CALINSGGGRSTEAFF. The chain couples TRBV30 to TRBJ1-1, with D maybe TRBD1 (6 bases). CDR3 size: 16 residues. CDR1 and CDR2 (germline): GTSNPN, SVGIG (reference sequence). With 7 bases removed from V and 4 bases from J, the gap between germline ends came to 25 bases.

The chain couples TRBV27 to TRBJ1-4; no reliable D call. Germline lookup yields CDR1 MNHEY and CDR2 SMNVEV (reference sequence). Trimming cost V 5 bases and J 5 bases, with 18 bases left between them. This CDR3 region has 16 residues. CDR3 nucleotides: TGTGCCAGCAGTCCAGCGTTCGACCGGTCAAATGAAAAACTGTTTTTT. It is translated as CASSPAFDRSNEKLFF.

In its sample, this clone was seen once. The rearrangement links TRBV4-1 to TRBJ2-4; 14 bases agree with TRBD2. Germline V lookup: CDR1 MGHRA, CDR2 YSYEKL. The J segment lost 9 bases and the V segment lost 2 bases, leaving 9 bases of the junction unmatched. The CDR3 runs 17 residues. As DNA, the CDR3 is TGCGCCAGCAGCCAAACACGGACTAGCGGGAGGATTTCCATTCAGTACTTC. Its protein is CASSQTRTSGRISIQYF.

The rearrangement uses TRBV5-1 and TRBJ2-1, with TRBD1 identical over 7 bases. The J segment lost 5 bases and the V segment lost 0 bases, leaving 5 bases of the junction unmatched. This CDR3 has 15 amino acids. Germline loops: CDR1 SGHRS, CDR2 YFSETQ. The CDR3 nucleotides are TGCGCCAGCAGCTTGGAAGGGGGCCCGCACAATGAGCAGTTCTTC. Translated: CASSLEGGPHNEQFF.

V gene TRBV19 combines with J gene TRBJ1-2, with D possibly matching TRBD1 (5 bases). The CDR3 sequence is 14 residues long. Deletions cut 3 bases from V and 3 bases from J, with 11 bases between. Germline V lookup: CDR1 LNHDA, CDR2 SQIVND (reference sequence). DNA of the CDR3: TGTGCCAGTAGTATGCAGGGCAGGGACTATGGCTACACCTTC. It codes for CASSMQGRDYGYTF. Looking up the rest from reference TRBV19 and TRBJ1-2 gives the full variable domain: DGGITQSPKYLFRKEGQNVTLSCEQNLNHDAMYWYRQDPGQGLRLIYYSQIVNDFQKGDIAEGYSVSREKKESFPLTVTSAQKNPTAFYLCASSMQGRDYGYTFGSGTRLTVV.

The chain is built from TRBV19 and TRBJ2-1, with a weak D call TRBD2 (7 bases). Germline lookup yields CDR1 LNHDA and CDR2 SQIVND (reference sequence). V lost 1 base and J 8 bases, leaving 12 bases between the germline ends. This CDR3 has 14 residues. CDR3 DNA: TGTGCCAGTAGTATAGGGGGGGGACAATATGAGCAGTTCTTC. Translating it yields CASSIGGGQYEQFF.

The rearrangement joins TRBV7-8 to TRBJ2-3, with D possibly being TRBD1 (7 bases). Germline V gene sequence: CDR1 SGHVS, CDR2 FQNEAQ. The CDR3 has 18 amino acids. Trimming shortened V by 5 bases and J by 5 bases, and 26 bases separated the two germline ends. The CDR3: CASSVTGRGRSWGDTQYF. The CDR3 nucleotides read TGTGCCAGCAGCGTGACAGGGAGAGGGAGGAGTTGGGGAGATACGCAGTATTTT.

The genes are TRBV4-1 and TRBJ2-2; 12 bases agree with TRBD1. The V and J ends lost 2 bases and 3 bases, in that order; junction bases with no gene match: 10. Germline V lookup: CDR1 MGHRA, CDR2 YSYEKL. This CDR3 has 19 residues. The DNA for the CDR3 is TGCGCCAGCAGCCAAAAAAACTTGGGACAGGGGGCTGACACCGGGGAGCTGTTTTTT. This gives the protein CASSQKNLGQGADTGELFF.

The gene calls are TRBV20-1 and TRBJ2-1; TRBD2 agrees at 13 bases. The CDR3 runs to 15 residues. V lost 5 bases and J lost 3; bases outside the gene matches: 4. The germline CDR1 and CDR2 sequences are DFQATT and SNEGSKA (reference sequence). The CDR3 DNA is TGCAGTGCTGGTGGGACTAGCGGGATCTACAATGAGCAGTTCTTC. Protein: CSAGGTSGIYNEQFF.

The chain links TRBV19 to TRBJ2-4; D uncertain. Trimming took off 3 bases at V and 5 bases at J, with 8 bases between the two ends. Looked up from germline, CDR1 is LNHDA and CDR2 is SQIVND (reference sequence). There are 13 residues in the CDR3. The CDR3 region has the DNA TGTGCCAGTAGTATTGCCCTAGAAAACATTCAGTACTTC. Amino acids: CASSIALENIQYF.

Many counts were recorded for this clone. V gene TRBV6-5 combines with J gene TRBJ1-2, with no clear D. The CDR3 is made up of 13 amino acids. Germline CDR1 reads MNHEY; CDR2 reads SVGAGI. V was shortened by 4 bases and J by 8 bases, with 14 bases between the two germline ends. The CDR3 is CASSSQERRGYTF. The CDR3, as DNA: TGTGCCAGCAGTTCCCAGGAAAGGAGGGGCTACACCTTC.

This chain connects TRBV18 to TRBJ1-4; 7 bases fit TRBD1. The CDR3 has 18 residues. The V gene end was trimmed by 3 bases and the J gene end by 0 bases; junction bases not matched to a gene: 10. Germline V CDR1 and CDR2: KGHSH, LQKENI. The CDR3 region is CASSPANRQGTTNEKLFF. The CDR3, as DNA: TGTGCCAGCTCACCCGCGAATCGACAGGGAACAACTAATGAAAAACTGTTTTTT.

The genes are TRBV12-5 and TRBJ1-3; D is uncertain. Germline-derived CDR1 and CDR2 are LGHNT and FRNRAP. There are 16 residues in the CDR3. Trimming removed 0 bases at V and 9 bases at J, with 18 bases between. The CDR3 DNA sequence: TGTGCTAGTGGTTTGGTATCCCCTCTGAGTGTTAGCACCATATATTTT. Translation gives CASGLVSPLSVSTIYF.

J is TRBJ2-1 and V is TRBV6-4; TRBD2 matches 9 bases. Germline CDR1 is MRHNA and CDR2 is SNTAGT. V shed 7 bases and J 9 bases; nucleotides not matched to a gene: 13. CDR3 length: 15 amino acids. CDR3: CASMREGQKLGEQFF. The DNA for the CDR3 is TGTGCCAGCATGCGGGAGGGACAGAAGTTGGGTGAGCAGTTCTTC.

The rearrangement uses TRBV2 and TRBJ2-5, with TRBD2 matching over 7 bases. The junction had 3 bases not matched to a gene; V was cut back by 9 bases and J by 2 bases. The CDR3 is made up of 12 amino acids. The V gene's germline CDR1 is SNHLY and CDR2 FYNNEI. In DNA, the CDR3 is TGTGCCAGTCGGCGGGAGCAAGAGACCCAGTACTTC. Its protein product is CASRREQETQYF.

The gene calls are TRBV4-2 and TRBJ1-4; D unresolved. The CDR3 extends over 15 amino acids. Trimming took off 0 bases at V and 8 bases at J, with 13 bases between the two ends. Germline V gene sequence: CDR1 LGHNA, CDR2 YNFKEQ. The CDR3 is CASSQDPGLHEKLFF. Here the CDR3 DNA reads TGTGCCAGCAGCCAAGATCCCGGGTTACACGAAAAACTGTTTTTT.

The chain has TRBV7-9 and TRBJ2-3, with 8 positions matching TRBD2. Trimming at V came to 5 bases and at J to 3 bases, leaving 7 bases not matched to a gene. The germline V gene encodes CDR1 SEHNR and CDR2 FQNEAQ (reference sequence). This CDR3 is 15 amino acids long. For the CDR3, the DNA is TGTGCCAGCAGCGCACCTAGCGGGCCAACAGATACGCAGTATTTT. Amino acid sequence: CASSAPSGPTDTQYF. Full variable domain (remainder filled in from reference TRBV7-9 and TRBJ2-3): DTGVSQNPRHKITKRGQNVTFRCDPISEHNRLYWYRQTLGQGPEFLTYFQNEAQLEKSRLLSDRFSAERPKGSFSTLEIQRTEQGDSAMYLCASSAPSGPTDTQYFGPGTRLTVL.

The chain employs TRBV27 and TRBJ1-6; D is unresolved. The CDR3 covers 13 residues. Trimming cost V 4 bases and J 7 bases, with 8 bases left between them. Germline CDR1 MNHEY, CDR2 SMNVEV (reference sequence). CDR3 sequence reads: CASSSMTNSPLHF. The CDR3 bases are TGTGCCAGCAGTTCAATGACAAATTCACCCCTCCACTTT.

The CDR3 DNA reads TGCGCCAGCAGCGTCGGTCACGGGACAGCGAACACTGAAGCTTTCTTT. Residues: CASSVGHGTANTEAFF. The J gene is TRBJ1-1, the V gene TRBV5-1, with 7 nucleotides matching TRBD1. From germline, CDR1 is SGHRS and CDR2 YFSETQ. Trimming took 4 bases from V and 1 from J; bases not matched to a gene: 10. The CDR3 length is 16 residues.